This T cell receptor (beta chain) appears in the sequencing data of a study of cytomegalovirus exposure and HLA in healthy donors. It was with 60 Vbeta and 13 Jbeta primers that the PCR ran. TCRdb keeps only in-frame clones here, not all; method: immunoSEQ multiplex PCR. Found here are some 57,000 clones, about 90% of them singletons; the top ten hold less than 1.6%. Germline CDR1 and CDR2: MNHEY and SVGAGI. V lost 2 bases, J lost 4 bases, and 5 bases stayed unmatched. The CDR3 contains 15 residues. Worth noting for this clone: Its specificity is not known.

Findings and caveats of the study: Earlier analysis found most TCR beta V segments productive about 90% or about 30% of the time. Later on, analysis showed that most CMV-associated TCR beta chains appeared to be HLA-restricted.

The chain links TRBV6-5 to TRBJ1-3; TRBD1 matches at 7 bases. This receptor was obtained from a man younger than 45 in good health and CMV-seropositive. The sample consisted of PBMCs. The CDR3 bases are TGTGCCAGCAGTTACGACAGGGCTGGGGGAAACACCATATATTTT. This codes for CASSYDRAGGNTIYF.